The 13 T cell receptor beta chains reported below all come from one sample, sequenced in a study of shared clonotypes between healthy human individuals (dated by TCRdb to 2019 to 2021). Library generation was performed with the immunoSEQ multiplex PCR assay. TCRdb took over this immuneACCESS table, retaining in-frame rearrangements with V and J assigned. Such tables are incomplete; in checked studies, under half of the missing clones stem from an unresolved V gene, and the remainder is unexplained. The sample table holds approximately 980,000 clones, of which approximately 76% were seen once. Clones ranked in the top ten supply roughly 1.5% of the sample. What was sequenced was memory CD4+ T cells sorted from blood. Explained via the paper, the cell subset or site label denotes: CD45RA-negative fraction. These receptors were collected from a man between 18 and 29 years old in good health.

This clone was seen a few times. J is TRBJ1-1 and V is TRBV18; D uncertain. Germline V gives CDR1 KGHSH, CDR2 LQKENI. The CDR3 loop spans 12 amino acids. V was cut by 0 bases and J by 4 bases, with 3 bases left in between. DNA for the CDR3: TGTGCCAGCTCACCACCGATCACTGAAGCTTTCTTT. Translating it yields CASSPPITEAFF.

The chain has TRBV10-2 and TRBJ2-6; no reliable D call. CDR1 is WSHSY, CDR2 SAAADI, per germline. V lost 5 bases, J lost 0 bases, and 2 bases lay in between. The CDR3 sequence is 13 residues long. The CDR3, as DNA: TGCGCCAGCAGTCTCTCTGGGGCCAACGTCCTGACTTTC. Translated: CASSLSGANVLTF.

This rearrangement joins TRBV7-9 to TRBJ1-1; 9 nucleotides line up with TRBD1. CDR3 size: 16 residues. Per the germline V gene, CDR1 is SEHNR and CDR2 is FQNEAQ (reference sequence). The junction had 7 bases not matched to a gene; V was cut back by 5 bases and J by 0 bases. The CDR3 loop reads CASSPAGQGLNTEAFF. The DNA of the CDR3 is TGTGCCAGCAGCCCAGCGGGACAGGGCCTGAACACTGAAGCTTTCTTT.

The gene calls are TRBV6-5 and TRBJ1-5; possible D gene TRBD1, 6 bases. Per the germline V gene, CDR1 is MNHEY and CDR2 is SVGAGI. V was trimmed by 7 bases and J by 2 bases, leaving 15 bases between them. The CDR3 sequence is 15 residues long. Written as DNA, the CDR3 is TGTGCCAGCACATGGGGGGGCGCGGGCAATCAGCCCCAGCATTTT. Translated, it gives CASTWGGAGNQPQHF.

Note on this clone: A read error may be the cause here, since a much bigger clone is one base away. The sample carries other DNA sequences with the same CDR3. The rearrangement joins TRBV7-3 to TRBJ2-7; the D gene is possibly TRBD2 (6 bases). This CDR3 is built from 13 residues. Germline CDR1 and CDR2: SGHTA and FQGTGA. The germline V and J ends were trimmed by 0 bases and 3 bases, with 6 bases remaining between them. The CDR3 is CASSLTGGYEQYF. The CDR3 nucleotides are TGTGCCAGCAGCTTAACGGGGGGCTACGAGCAGTACTTC.

The chain combines TRBV7-9 with TRBJ2-7, with TRBD2 identical over 10 bases. The germline CDR1 and CDR2 sequences are SEHNR and FQNEAQ (reference sequence). The CDR3 is 15 amino acids. V gave up 5 bases and J gave up 3 bases; unmatched junction bases: 7. The CDR3 DNA follows: TGTGCCAGCAGCAGAACTAGCGGGACACGCTACGAGCAGTACTTC. Translation: CASSRTSGTRYEQYF.

This chain links TRBV4-1 with TRBJ2-3; D is perhaps TRBD2 (6 bases). The CDR3 extends over 15 amino acids. Germline CDR1 and CDR2: MGHRA and YSYEKL. V lost 8 bases and J 3 bases, leaving 18 bases between the germline ends. The DNA for the CDR3 is TGCGCCAGCTCCGAACTAGCCCTCGGGACAGATACGCAGTATTTT. It is translated as CASSELALGTDTQYF.

The chain carries TRBV5-6 and TRBJ2-5; no firm D call. The CDR3 length is 14 residues. Trimming removed 4 bases from V and 4 bases from J, with 14 bases in between. From germline, CDR1 is SGHDT and CDR2 YYEEEE. The CDR3 sequence: CASSKTRVGETQYF. The CDR3 nucleotides are TGTGCCAGCAGCAAAACACGGGTGGGAGAGACCCAGTACTTC.

This clone appeared once. V usage is TRBV2 and J usage is TRBJ2-3; 9 positions match TRBD2. Germline V gives CDR1 SNHLY, CDR2 FYNNEI. CDR3 length: 14 amino acids. With 9 bases clipped from V and 0 bases from J, the junction kept 4 bases outside the gene matches. CDR3 loop: CASRLAASTDTQYF. CDR3 bases: TGTGCCAGTCGACTAGCGGCAAGCACAGATACGCAGTATTTT.

The V gene is TRBV28, the J gene TRBJ2-3; unclear D gene. V lost 9 bases and J lost 1, with 11 bases in between. There are 13 residues in the CDR3. Looked up from germline, CDR1 is MDHEN and CDR2 is SYDVKM. CDR3 sequence: CASYDAGTDTQYF. CDR3 DNA sequence: TGTGCCAGTTACGACGCTGGCACAGATACGCAGTATTTT.

The chain employs TRBV6-1 and TRBJ2-2; D perhaps matches TRBD1 (5 bases). Germline V gene sequence: CDR1 MNHNS, CDR2 SASEGT. This CDR3 is built from 15 residues. V dropped 6 bases and J dropped 2 bases, with 13 bases sitting between them. CDR3 in amino acids: CASRAGWANTGELFF. The DNA for the CDR3 is TGTGCCAGCAGGGCAGGGTGGGCAAACACCGGGGAGCTGTTTTTT.

The J gene is TRBJ2-3, the V gene TRBV2, with no clear D. Between the trimmed V and J ends, which lost 6 bases and 2 bases, there was a span of 24 bases. The V gene's germline CDR1 is SNHLY and CDR2 FYNNEI. The CDR3 runs 18 residues. CDR3 in amino acids: CASRPMITARHSTDTQYF. The CDR3 DNA is TGTGCCAGCAGACCGATGATCACAGCGCGACACTCCACAGATACGCAGTATTTT.

This clone was seen a single time. The chain employs TRBV4-1 and TRBJ2-1, with D possibly matching TRBD2 (5 bases). Germline CDR1 is MGHRA and CDR2 is YSYEKL. CDR3 length: 13 amino acids. Trimming shortened V by 0 bases and J by 12 bases, and 12 bases separated the two germline ends. In nucleotides, the CDR3 is TGCGCCAGCAGCCAAGATCGGGGTTGGGTGCAGTTCTTC. Its translation is CASSQDRGWVQFF.